This T cell receptor beta chain derives from a study of identifying expanded T cells in peripheral blood. The germline V gene has CDR1 SGHRS and CDR2 YFSETQ. V lost 0 bases and J lost 5, with 15 bases in between. CDR3 length: 16 residues. Clones were read by immunoSEQ multiplex PCR, and TCRdb kept only the in-frame ones, dropping some. This sample has around 81,000 clones, with about 88% found just once. Collection occurred without any documented infections or immune events in donors. Sequenced sample: blood. The chain carries TRBV5-1 and TRBJ2-1; D may be TRBD1 or TRBD2 (5 bases each). The receptor's source is a person between 18 and 75 years old in good health. The CDR3 is CASSLAPRGENNEQFF. The CDR3 nucleotides are TGCGCCAGCAGCTTGGCCCCGAGGGGTGAAAACAATGAGCAGTTCTTC.